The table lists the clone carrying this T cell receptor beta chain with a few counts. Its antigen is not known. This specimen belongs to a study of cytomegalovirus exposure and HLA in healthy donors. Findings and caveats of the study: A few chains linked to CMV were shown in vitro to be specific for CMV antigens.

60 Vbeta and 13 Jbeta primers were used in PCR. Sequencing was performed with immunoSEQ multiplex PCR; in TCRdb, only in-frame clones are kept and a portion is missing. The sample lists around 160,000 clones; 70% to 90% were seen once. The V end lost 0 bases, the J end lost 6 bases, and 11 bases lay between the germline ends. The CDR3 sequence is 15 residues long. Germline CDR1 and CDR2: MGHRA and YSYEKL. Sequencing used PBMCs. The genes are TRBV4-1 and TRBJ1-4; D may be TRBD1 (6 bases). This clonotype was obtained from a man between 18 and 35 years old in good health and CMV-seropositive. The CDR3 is CASSQDWAGDEKLFF. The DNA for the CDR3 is TGCGCCAGCAGCCAAGATTGGGCAGGGGATGAAAAACTGTTTTTT.